The 20 T cell receptor beta chains below were found in one sample sequenced in a study of T cell responses to AZD1222 COVID-19 vaccine. Method: immunoSEQ multiplex PCR; TCRdb's copy keeps in-frame clones and lacks some. The sample consists of some 61,000 clones, roughly 90% of them appearing once. The sequencing here drew on peripheral blood, taken on day 0 of AZD1222 vaccination. These receptors all stem from an adult in good health.

The table lists this clone with a count of one. The J gene is TRBJ2-4, the V gene TRBV7-2; possibly TRBD2 for D (5 bases). Per the germline V gene, CDR1 is SGHTA and CDR2 is FQGNSA. There are 19 residues in the CDR3. Trimming removed 2 bases at V and 3 bases at J, with 23 bases between. This CDR3 reads CASSLKVPGATTHKNIQYF. In DNA form, the CDR3 reads TGTGCCAGCAGCTTAAAGGTACCCGGCGCGACTACCCACAAAAACATTCAGTACTTC.

V usage is TRBV28 and J usage is TRBJ1-3; 7 bases map to TRBD1. The V gene end was trimmed by 5 bases and the J gene end by 5 bases; junction bases not matched to a gene: 12. The CDR3 is made up of 16 amino acids. Germline CDR1 reads MDHEN; CDR2 reads SYDVKM. The CDR3 reads CASSLDRVIRRNTIYF. The CDR3 DNA is TGTGCCAGCAGTCTTGACAGGGTTATTCGGCGAAACACCATATATTTT. Drawing the rest from reference TRBV28 and TRBJ1-3, the complete variable domain is DVKVTQSSRYLVKRTGEKVFLECVQDMDHENMFWYRQDPGLGLRLIYFSYDVKMKEKGDIPEGYSVSREKKERFSLILESASTNQTSMYLCASSLDRVIRRNTIYFGEGSWLTVV.

This clone has just one count. The rearrangement uses TRBV6-5 and TRBJ2-2, with a weak D call TRBD1 (5 bases). V shed 9 bases and J shed 1 base, with 15 bases lying between them. CDR3 size: 15 residues. Germline V gene sequence: CDR1 MNHEY, CDR2 SVGAGI. In DNA, the CDR3 is TGTGCCAGTTCGCGACAGCATCTGAACACCGGGGAGCTGTTTTTT. Protein product: CASSRQHLNTGELFF.

V is TRBV12-3 or TRBV12-4 and J is TRBJ2-3, with D hard to call. The V and J ends lost 2 bases and 5 bases respectively, with 8 bases between them. The CDR3 has 13 residues. As DNA, the CDR3 is TGTGCCAGCAGTTTACGGGTAGAAGATACGCAGTATTTT. Its translation: CASSLRVEDTQYF.

The chain employs TRBV12-3 or TRBV12-4 and TRBJ1-3; no clear D. The CDR3 is 12 amino acids. V lost 6 bases and J lost 4, with 7 bases in between. The CDR3 reads CASSVGGNTIYF. DNA for the CDR3: TGTGCCAGCAGCGTAGGAGGAAACACCATATATTTT.

The chain uses TRBV2 and TRBJ1-3; D gene ambiguous. This CDR3 is built from 12 residues. V shed 4 bases and J shed 2 bases, with 3 bases lying between them. CDR1 SNHLY and CDR2 FYNNEI come from the germline V gene. The CDR3 reads CASSGTGNTIYF. DNA of the CDR3: TGTGCCAGCAGTGGGACTGGAAACACCATATATTTT. Complete variable domain (other parts from reference TRBV2 and TRBJ1-3): EPEVTQTPSHQVTQMGQEVILRCVPISNHLYFYWYRQILGQKVEFLVSFYNNEISEKSEIFDDQFSVERPDGSNFTLKIRSTKLEDSAMYFCASSGTGNTIYFGEGSWLTVV.

The genes are TRBV5-5 and TRBJ1-2, with D tentatively TRBD1 (5 bases). The CDR3 has 13 residues. CDR1 and CDR2 (germline): SGHKS, YYEKEE (reference sequence). V was pared by 3 bases and J by 8 bases, with 14 bases between. CDR3 in DNA: TGTGCCAGCAGCTCCTCCGGGACGGAAGGCTACACCTTC. It codes for CASSSSGTEGYTF.

The rearrangement links TRBV4-1 to TRBJ2-1; maybe TRBD1 (6 bases). Trimming shortened V by 2 bases and J by 9 bases, and 20 bases separated the two germline ends. This CDR3 has 16 residues. Germline loops: CDR1 MGHRA, CDR2 YSYEKL. The CDR3 spells CASSQRPGTTGSEQFF. CDR3 DNA: TGCGCCAGCAGCCAACGACCCGGGACAACAGGCTCTGAGCAGTTCTTC.

The V and J genes are TRBV28 and TRBJ1-5; D ambiguous. The germline V gene has CDR1 MDHEN and CDR2 SYDVKM. This CDR3 has 13 amino acids. V gave up 6 bases and J gave up 5 bases, with 11 bases separating them. The CDR3: CASRSDADQPQHF. The CDR3, as DNA: TGTGCCAGCAGGAGTGATGCGGATCAGCCCCAGCATTTT.

The chain is built from TRBV3-1 (or the pseudogene TRBV3-2) and TRBJ2-5; D possibly corresponds to TRBD2 (5 bases). V lost 0 bases and J lost 2, with 10 bases in between. The CDR3 consists of 15 residues. Germline CDR1 is LGHDT and CDR2 is YNNKEL (reference sequence). The CDR3 protein is CASSQDPDLQETQYF. The CDR3 bases are TGTGCCAGCAGCCAAGATCCGGACTTACAAGAGACCCAGTACTTC.

This chain links TRBV7-9 with TRBJ2-5, with 10 bases identical to TRBD2. CDR1 and CDR2 from the germline V gene are SEHNR and FQNEAQ (reference sequence). V was clipped by 3 bases and J by 6 bases; unmatched bases: 4. The CDR3 has 14 residues. The CDR3 sequence is CASSLGLARQTQYF. CDR3 bases: TGTGCCAGCAGCTTGGGACTAGCGAGGCAGACCCAGTACTTC.

The V call is TRBV19, the J call TRBJ1-3; 7 positions agree with TRBD1. CDR1 and CDR2 (germline): LNHDA, SQIVND (reference sequence). V shed 4 bases and J 0 bases; nucleotides not matched to a gene: 6. The CDR3 runs 16 residues. This chain's CDR3 is CASSRTQGTSGNTIYF. The DNA of the CDR3 is TGTGCCAGTAGTAGGACACAGGGGACCTCTGGAAACACCATATATTTT.

This clone has just a few counts. The J gene is TRBJ2-2, the V gene TRBV5-4, with 7 bases that match TRBD2. The germline CDR1 and CDR2 sequences are SGHNT and YYREEE (reference sequence). V lost 5 bases and J lost 1; bases outside the gene matches: 5. The CDR3 has 15 residues. DNA of the CDR3: TGTGCCAGCAGTATTGGCGGGGGGAACACCGGGGAGCTGTTTTTT. Translated, it gives CASSIGGGNTGELFF.

Points on this clone: Sequence at one end of the junction differs from germline and may be a read error. J is TRBJ2-7 and V is TRBV5-4; D call uncertain. The V gene's germline CDR1 is SGHNT and CDR2 YYREEE (reference sequence). The CDR3 has 14 amino acids. The CDR3 bases are TGTGCCAGCAGCTTGGCCCTTGGTCAGTTTCCCCCTCTCTTC. It encodes CASSLALGQFPPLF.

V is TRBV3-1 (or the pseudogene TRBV3-2) and J is TRBJ2-3, with D perhaps matching TRBD2 (6 bases). V gave up 4 bases and J gave up 1 base, with 9 bases separating them. CDR1 is LGHDT and CDR2 is YNNKEL in the germline V gene (reference sequence). This CDR3 has 14 residues. The chain's CDR3 is CASSLGGGTDTQYF. As DNA, the CDR3 is TGTGCCAGCAGCCTCGGGGGAGGCACAGATACGCAGTATTTT.

The chain couples TRBV11-2 to TRBJ2-1, with D possibly being TRBD1 (6 bases). The CDR3 runs 16 residues. Looked up from germline, CDR1 is SGHAT and CDR2 is FQNNGV. V shed 3 bases and J shed 4 bases, with 16 bases lying between them. The CDR3 region has the DNA TGTGCCAGCAGCTTCCTCTTGGGCAGGGGATACAATGAGCAGTTCTTC. As protein: CASSFLLGRGYNEQFF.

This clone was recorded only once. V and J are TRBV9 and TRBJ1-4, with D possibly TRBD1 on 6 matching bases. This CDR3 has 16 residues. CDR1 and CDR2 from the germline V gene are SGDLS and YYNGEE. V was clipped by 0 bases and J by 8 bases, with 17 bases between them. The CDR3 sequence: CASSVGVGGRAEKLFF. The CDR3 DNA reads as TGTGCCAGCAGCGTAGGGGTAGGGGGTCGGGCGGAAAAACTGTTTTTT.

The chain employs TRBV6-5 and TRBJ2-5, with a tentative D call TRBD2 (6 bases). Looked up from germline, CDR1 is MNHEY and CDR2 is SVGAGI. The germline V and J ends were trimmed by 8 bases and 5 bases, with 12 bases remaining between them. The CDR3 covers 12 residues. CDR3 amino acids: CASAGSRETQYF. The CDR3 nucleotides are TGTGCCAGCGCCGGGAGCCGGGAGACCCAGTACTTC.

The V gene is TRBV11-3, the J gene TRBJ2-7; 10 bases fit TRBD1. The ends lost 5 bases at V and 3 bases at J; junction bases unmatched: 13. The CDR3 sequence is 17 residues long. Germline loops: CDR1 SGHNT, CDR2 YENEEA. The CDR3 bases are TGTGCCAGCAGCGCTAGGAAAGGGACAGGGGCGTTCTACGAGCAGTACTTC. Translated: CASSARKGTGAFYEQYF.

CDR3 DNA: TGTGCCAGCAGTCTGGGGGCTAACACTGAAGCTTTCTTT. Its protein product is CASSLGANTEAFF. The chain uses TRBV25-1 and TRBJ1-1; D perhaps matches TRBD1 (6 bases). This CDR3 spans 13 amino acids. Looked up from germline, CDR1 is MGHDK and CDR2 is SYGVNS. Trimming took 5 bases from V and 2 from J, leaving 9 bases between them.